This entry is about one T cell receptor (beta chain). The junction and the germline gene differ at one end; a read error may be behind it. TCRdb's copy holds only in-frame clones and misses some; the assay was immunoSEQ multiplex PCR. The repertoire holds 190,000 or so clones, more than 75% seen once, with around 2.7% in the top ten. The entry originates in a study of blood T cell repertoires in COVID-19. This CDR3 comprises 13 residues. Germline V gene sequence: CDR1 SGHRS, CDR2 YFSETQ. Sequencing was carried out using peripheral blood. This TCR derives from a man aged 35-49 years with active or convalescent COVID-19. The chain employs TRBV5-1 and TRBJ1-1; no reliable D call. CDR3 sequence reads: CASSLGPYDEALF. The CDR3 DNA follows: TGCGCCAGCAGCTTGGGCCCTTATGATGAAGCTCTCTTT.